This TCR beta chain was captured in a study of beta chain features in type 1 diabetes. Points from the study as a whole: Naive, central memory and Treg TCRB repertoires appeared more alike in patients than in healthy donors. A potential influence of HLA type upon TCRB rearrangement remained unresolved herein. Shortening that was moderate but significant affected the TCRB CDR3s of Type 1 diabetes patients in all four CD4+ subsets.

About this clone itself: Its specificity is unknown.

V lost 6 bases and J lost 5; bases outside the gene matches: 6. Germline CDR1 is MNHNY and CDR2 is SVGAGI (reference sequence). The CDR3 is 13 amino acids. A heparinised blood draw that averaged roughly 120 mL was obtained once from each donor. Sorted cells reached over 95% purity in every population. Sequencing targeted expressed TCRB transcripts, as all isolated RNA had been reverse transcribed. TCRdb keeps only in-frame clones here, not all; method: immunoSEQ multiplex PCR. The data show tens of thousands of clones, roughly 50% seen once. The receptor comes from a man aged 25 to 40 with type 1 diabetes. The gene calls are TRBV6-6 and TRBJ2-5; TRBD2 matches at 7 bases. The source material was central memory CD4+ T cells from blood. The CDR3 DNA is TGTGCCAGCAGGCGGGAGTCTGGGGAGACCCAGTACTTC. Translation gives CASRRESGETQYF.